This note documents a single T cell receptor (beta chain) sequence. What it binds is unknown. Germline V CDR1 and CDR2: MNHEY, SMNVEV (reference sequence). Trimming removed 5 bases at V and 6 bases at J, with 16 bases between. The CDR3 length is 14 residues. This record belongs to a study of OX40 agonist ivuxolimab in advanced cancers. Study overall: Head and neck, renal cell, melanoma or hepatocellular carcinoma were the cancers that dose-escalation patients had. Antecedent anti-PD-1, anti-PD-L1 or anti-CTLA-4 therapy was permissible, with about 40% having received some.

Using immunoSEQ multiplex PCR, the repertoire was profiled, and TCRdb retains in-frame clones only, with some absent. Among 75,000 to 80,000 clones, 65% to 85% were seen once, and the ten largest hold under 0.8%. Broader study findings: Fewer expanded clones were found on average in CD4+ than in CD8+ T cells. Individuals who were partial responders at 0.1-3.0 mg/kg had clonal expansion that ranked among the lowest.

Sequencing was performed on CD4+ or CD8+ T cells sorted from blood, taken in a trial of the OX40 agonist ivuxolimab. This chain uses TRBV27 with TRBJ1-2; D is possibly TRBD1 (6 bases). This sequence was found in an adult with an advanced solid tumor such as melanoma, head and neck, liver or kidney cancer. The CDR3 sequence: CASSPNSGTNGYTF. The CDR3 region has the DNA TGTGCCAGCAGTCCTAACTCCGGGACAAATGGCTACACCTTC.